Here is one T cell receptor beta chain with its context. Its specificity is not known. These data originate in a study of blood T cells in healthy people across ages. General study points: TCR beta diversity per million T cells fell roughly linearly with age.

Germline V lookup: CDR1 SGHVS, CDR2 FNYEAQ. The length of the CDR3 is 16 residues. Trimming took off 2 bases at V and 5 bases at J, with 18 bases between the two ends. Using a J-beta primer mix together with a sample-barcoded 5' primer, a second PCR was run for roughly 6 to 11 cycles. TCRdb used MiXCR to reprocess the 5' RACE reads, holding one entry per CDR3 protein. The repertoire has roughly 1,500,000 distinct CDR3 sequences, 42% of them found once; the top ten carry roughly 7.9%. Roughly 9.2 milliliters was the volume of peripheral blood drawn from each donor. The chain joins TRBV7-6 to TRBJ2-5; TRBD2 might be the D (6 bases). The sample consisted of blood. The receptor's source is a woman between 18 and 30 years old in good health. CDR3 loop: CASSLSVGGVWETQYF. As DNA, the CDR3 is TGTGCCAGCAGCTTAAGCGTGGGGGGAGTTTGGGAGACCCAGTACTTC. Combining the CDR3 with reference TRBV7-6 and TRBJ2-5 gives the whole variable domain GAGVSQSPRYKVTKRGQDVALRCDPISGHVSLYWYRQALGQGPEFLTYFNYEAQQDKSGLPNDRFSAERPEGSISTLTIQRTEQRDSAMYRCASSLSVGGVWETQYFGPGTRLLVL.